The rows below give T cell receptor beta chains drawn from one sample of a study of T cell responses to AZD1222 COVID-19 vaccine. Generated by immunoSEQ multiplex PCR, the TCRdb table keeps only in-frame clones and is missing some. The sample includes over 90,000 clones, roughly 84% of them seen just once. Sequencing used peripheral blood, obtained on day 0 of AZD1222 vaccination. Receptors originate from an adult in good health. Each CDR3 is given with its conserved first and last residue. Each record gives: V gene, D gene, clone size, J gene, CDR3 protein, CDR3 DNA. D genes are given only for firm matches. Clone size is shown for a subset of rows, as once, few, many or a class of expanded clone.

TRBV19	NA	NA	TRBJ2-5	CASSISRGPQETQYF	TGTGCCAGTAGTATCTCCCGGGGCCCCCAAGAGACCCAGTACTTC
TRBV4-2	TRBD1	NA	TRBJ1-4	CASSQDTGQGNEKLFF	TGTGCCAGCAGCCAAGACACGGGACAGGGGAATGAAAAACTGTTTTTT
TRBV11-2	NA	NA	TRBJ1-2	CASSLDLRGSGGYTF	TGTGCCAGCAGCTTAGACCTGCGAGGGTCGGGAGGCTACACCTTC
TRBV15	NA	NA	TRBJ1-4	CATSRAQVGREKLFF	TGTGCCACCAGCAGAGCGCAGGTGGGGAGGGAAAAACTGTTTTTT
TRBV6-5	NA	NA	TRBJ1-2	CASSYSKDPNYGYTF	TGTGCCAGCAGTTACTCGAAGGACCCAAACTATGGCTACACCTTC
TRBV6-5	NA	NA	TRBJ1-5	CASSFGQSNQPQHF	TGTGCCAGCAGTTTCGGACAGAGCAATCAGCCCCAGCATTTT
TRBV5-1	NA	NA	TRBJ1-2	CASSLDRLAGYTF	TGCGCCAGCAGCCTCGACAGGTTAGCTGGCTACACCTTC
TRBV7-2	NA	once	TRBJ1-2	CASSLDGVAGYTF	TGTGCCAGCAGCTTAGACGGAGTCGCTGGCTACACCTTC
TRBV7-2	NA	once	TRBJ1-4	CASSPTRVANEKLFF	TGTGCCAGCAGCCCAACCCGGGTTGCTAATGAAAAACTGTTTTTT
TRBV5-1	TRBD1	NA	TRBJ2-5	CASSEGQPKRETQYF	TGCGCCAGCAGCGAGGGACAGCCAAAAAGGGAGACCCAGTACTTC
TRBV5-1	TRBD2	NA	TRBJ2-1	CASSLVAGGNEQFF	TGCGCCAGCAGCTTAGTAGCGGGGGGCAATGAGCAGTTCTTC
TRBV19	NA	NA	TRBJ1-5	CASSILGEGQPQHF	TGTGCCAGTAGTATTCTGGGGGAAGGTCAGCCCCAGCATTTT
TRBV3-1/TRBV3-2	NA	NA	TRBJ1-2	CASSQDGVFGYTF	TGTGCCAGCAGCCAAGACGGAGTCTTTGGCTACACCTTC
TRBV6-1	NA	NA	TRBJ1-2	CASSEGTGLGGGRYTF	TGTGCCAGCAGTGAAGGAACGGGGTTGGGGGGCGGTCGCTACACCTTC
TRBV5-5	NA	once	TRBJ2-5	CASSSQDFQETQYF	TGTGCCAGCAGCTCCCAGGACTTCCAAGAGACCCAGTACTTC
TRBV5-1	NA	NA	TRBJ1-2	CASSLLSQSYGYTF	TGCGCCAGCAGCTTGCTGTCACAGTCCTATGGCTACACCTTC
TRBV10-1	TRBD1	NA	TRBJ1-6	CASSILNRGYNSPLHF	TGCGCCAGCAGTATTTTGAACAGGGGATATAATTCACCCCTCCACTTT
TRBV3-1/TRBV3-2	NA	NA	TRBJ2-5	CASSRQRETQYF	TGTGCCAGCAGCCGGCAACGGGAGACCCAGTACTTC
TRBV6-5	NA	NA	TRBJ1-4	CASSYSKNTNEKLFF	TGTGCCAGCAGTTACTCGAAAAACACGAATGAAAAACTGTTTTTT
TRBV18	NA	NA	TRBJ1-5	CASSQAQEYLPQHF	TGTGCCAGCTCACAAGCACAGGAATATCTGCCCCAGCATTTT
TRBV6-6	NA	NA	TRBJ1-3	CASSYSSSGNTIYF	TGTGCCAGCAGTTACTCTAGCTCTGGAAACACCATATATTTT
TRBV27	TRBD2	NA	TRBJ2-1	CASSVTGTSGVNNEQFF	TGTGCCAGCAGTGTAACCGGGACTAGCGGGGTCAACAATGAGCAGTTCTTC
TRBV7-9	NA	NA	TRBJ2-5	CASSPGDGRETQYF	TGTGCCAGCAGCCCGGGGGACGGGCGAGAGACCCAGTACTTC
TRBV5-8	NA	NA	TRBJ1-1	CASSLGGLMNTEAFF	TGTGCCAGCAGCTTGGGGGGACTCATGAACACTGAAGCTTTCTTT
TRBV7-2	NA	NA	TRBJ2-5	CASSLVRRGSETQYF	TGTGCCAGCAGCTTAGTCCGGCGGGGTTCGGAGACCCAGTACTTC
TRBV5-1	NA	NA	TRBJ2-1	CASRASSYNEQFF	TGCGCCAGCAGGGCGAGCTCCTACAATGAGCAGTTCTTC
TRBV5-1	NA	NA	TRBJ1-3	CASSGPVGNTIYF	TGCGCCAGCAGTGGGCCAGTAGGAAACACCATATATTTT
TRBV14	NA	NA	TRBJ2-7	CASSQAREQYF	TGTGCCAGCAGCCAAGCACGGGAGCAGTACTTC
TRBV3-1/TRBV3-2	TRBD1	NA	TRBJ1-1	CASSQFRDRVDEAFF	TGTGCCAGCAGCCAGTTCCGGGACAGGGTTGACGAAGCTTTCTTT
TRBV6-5	NA	NA	TRBJ1-6	CASSQQAYNSPLHF	TGTGCCAGCAGTCAACAGGCTTATAATTCACCCCTCCACTTT
TRBV5-4	TRBD2	NA	TRBJ2-6	CASSTSGGSGANVLTF	TGTGCCAGCAGCACATCGGGAGGTTCCGGGGCCAACGTCCTGACTTTC
TRBV7-9	NA	NA	TRBJ2-5	CASREIQETQYF	TGTGCCAGCAGGGAGATTCAAGAGACCCAGTACTTC
TRBV24-1	NA	NA	TRBJ2-7	CATSSSGVGYEQYF	TGTGCCACCAGTTCGTCGGGGGTGGGCTACGAGCAGTACTTC
TRBV14	NA	NA	TRBJ1-1	CASSQDSKALTEAFF	TGTGCCAGCAGCCAAGATTCTAAGGCACTCACTGAAGCTTTCTTT
TRBV30	NA	NA	TRBJ1-5	CAQGQDSNQPQHF	TGTGCCCAAGGGCAGGATAGCAATCAGCCCCAGCATTTT
TRBV18	NA	NA	TRBJ1-3	CASSPPSTPFSGNTIYF	TGTGCCAGCTCACCACCGTCGACTCCCTTCTCTGGAAACACCATATATTTT
TRBV7-2	TRBD2	NA	TRBJ2-3	CASSYRLAGGPDTQYF	TGTGCCAGCAGCTATCGACTAGCGGGGGGACCAGATACGCAGTATTTT
TRBV6-1	TRBD2	NA	TRBJ2-5	CASSEEGTSGIYETQYF	TGTGCCAGCAGTGAAGAGGGAACTAGCGGGATTTACGAGACCCAGTACTTC
TRBV15	NA	NA	TRBJ1-3	CATSRSRTASGNTIYF	TGTGCCACCAGCAGATCGCGGACAGCCTCTGGAAACACCATATATTTT
TRBV10-3	NA	NA	TRBJ2-7	CAISEPTTGYEQYF	TGTGCCATCAGTGAGCCTACGACAGGCTACGAGCAGTACTTC
TRBV6-5	NA	NA	TRBJ2-5	CASSHGVQETQYF	TGTGCCAGCAGCCACGGGGTTCAAGAGACCCAGTACTTC